This T cell receptor beta chain is from a study of cytomegalovirus exposure and HLA in healthy donors. The wider study: In an early release, HLA-typed donors contributed 77 million or so unique TCR sequences. Overall study results and limits: Productive status was seen about 87% or about 30% of the time for most TCR beta V segments in an earlier analysis.

Vbeta (60) and Jbeta (13) primers were used in the PCR. Libraries were prepared by immunoSEQ multiplex PCR; TCRdb keeps only in-frame clonotypes and omits some of them. In the table there are about 55,000 clones, 82% of which are singletons. Though nominally healthy at sampling, donors likely had unrecorded immune exposures. As regards this clone: Its antigen is not identified.

The sample was PBMCs. The source of this sequence is a man aged 25-45 years in good health and CMV-seronegative.

This CDR3 is CAWSRSVDQPQHF. DNA of the CDR3: TGTGCCTGGAGTCGGAGCGTCGATCAGCCCCAGCATTTT. V and J are TRBV30 and TRBJ1-5; D gene uncertain. The CDR3 covers 13 residues. Trimming removed 2 bases at V and 5 bases at J, with 10 bases between. Per germline, CDR1 GTSNPN and CDR2 SVGIG (reference sequence).